Listed below are T cell receptor beta chains from one sample, sequenced in a study of read filtering for tumor transcriptome and immune sequencing. Via MiXCR, TCRdb re-called the reads, giving one row per CDR3 protein. The sample records some 43,000 distinct CDR3 sequences, 13% being singletons. Sequences were obtained from a population of CD138-negative cells sorted from bone marrow. The receptors derive from a donor aged 40 or older with multiple myeloma. The conserved cysteine and the conserved F or W are not part of the CDR3 here.

J gene	V gene	CDR3 protein
TRBJ2-3	TRBV28	ASSLGGRDTQY
TRBJ1-1	TRBV6-5	ASSPGLVNTEAF
TRBJ1-2	TRBV4-3	ASSQDLWVARANGYT
TRBJ1-5	TRBV19	ASSMFMRQDNQPQH
TRBJ2-3	TRBV20-1	SARPDYPVTDTQY
TRBJ2-1	TRBV11-2	ASSLGGLAGAHEQF
TRBJ2-2	TRBV11-2	ASSSLTSGRAVGELF
TRBJ2-3	TRBV7-3	ASSLTPGQGSTDTQY
TRBJ2-1	TRBV7-8	ASSPSENEQF
TRBJ2-3	TRBV7-6	ASSLAGGTDTQY
TRBJ1-1	TRBV12-3/TRBV12-4	ASTPTQVNTEAF
TRBJ2-7	TRBV7-9	ASSLAYGTYYEQY
TRBJ2-3	TRBV7-9	ASSLAGTTDTQY
TRBJ1-5	TRBV20-1	SAGGQGGQPQH
TRBJ2-2	TRBV9	ASSATSGRVKTGELF
TRBJ1-5	TRBV6-5	ASSLQGFNQPQH
TRBJ2-1	TRBV18	ASSPPGGRIDEQF